This T cell receptor (beta chain) was recorded in a study of blood T cell repertoires in COVID-19. Study overall: Samples of COVID-19 (acute and convalescent) were obtained from the United States, Italy and Spain. PBMCs, B-cell-depleted T cells, or T cells provided the cDNA or gDNA that made up the material.

Participants were aged 18 to 89 years, lived in some 23 US areas, and enrolled virtually. How the authors handled the data: From reference gene primer amplification, estimates of nucleated cell counts were derived. Using immunoSEQ multiplex PCR, the repertoire was profiled, and TCRdb retains in-frame clones only, with some absent. The V and J calls and clone size come from that table; D and trimming were worked out from the DNA. Seen here are about 320,000 clones, over 80% observed once, and the top ten hold 8.9%. CDR3 length: 15 residues. The V gene's germline CDR1 is SGHRS and CDR2 YFSETQ. The V and J ends lost 0 bases and 6 bases, in that order; junction bases with no gene match: 3.

The chain has TRBV5-1 and TRBJ1-4; 9 bases line up with TRBD1. This TCR was sampled from a woman younger than 30 who had recovered from COVID-19. What was sequenced was PBMCs or T cells enriched from blood (not recorded which). The CDR3 is CASSLEGQGYEKLFF. Here the CDR3 DNA reads TGCGCCAGCAGCTTGGAGGGACAGGGATATGAAAAACTGTTTTTT.